Reported below is one T cell receptor beta chain. Sequenced by immunoSEQ multiplex PCR; TCRdb stores in-frame clones only, minus some. The sample holds roughly 230,000 clones; roughly 81% are singletons and the top ten take less than 8.5%. This sample was included in a study of blood T cell repertoires in COVID-19. Study at large: Samples representing acute and convalescent COVID-19 were sourced from the United States, Italy and Spain.

The CDR3 runs 19 residues. Clinical history reported by participants formed the basis on which cohorts were assigned. The clonotype was recovered from a woman aged 50 to 60 who had been exposed to COVID-19. Sequencing used PBMCs or T cells enriched from blood (not recorded which). The V gene is TRBV21-1, the J gene TRBJ2-1; no DNA check was done on the table's D call, TRBD2. TRBV21-1 represents a pseudogene. The CDR3 region is CASSRGSSGGAPPSEGQFF. The CDR3 nucleotides read TGTGCCAGCAGCAGGGGATCTAGCGGGGGGGCTCCTCCGAGTGAAGGGCAGTTCTTC.